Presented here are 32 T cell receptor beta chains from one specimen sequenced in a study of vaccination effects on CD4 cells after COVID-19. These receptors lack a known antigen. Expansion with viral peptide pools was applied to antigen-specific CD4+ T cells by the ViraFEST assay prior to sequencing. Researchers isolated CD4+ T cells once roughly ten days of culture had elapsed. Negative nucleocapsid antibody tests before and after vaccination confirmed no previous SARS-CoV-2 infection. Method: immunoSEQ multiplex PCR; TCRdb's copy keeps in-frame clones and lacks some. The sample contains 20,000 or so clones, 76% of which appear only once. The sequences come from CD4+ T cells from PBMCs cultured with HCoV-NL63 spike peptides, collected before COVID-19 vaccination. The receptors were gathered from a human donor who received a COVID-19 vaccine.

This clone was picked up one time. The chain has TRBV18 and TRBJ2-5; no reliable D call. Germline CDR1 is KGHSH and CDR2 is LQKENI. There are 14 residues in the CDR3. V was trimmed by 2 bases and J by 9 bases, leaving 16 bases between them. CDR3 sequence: CASSPDGFLSAQYF. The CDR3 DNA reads TGTGCCAGCTCACCAGACGGCTTCCTTTCGGCCCAGTACTTC.

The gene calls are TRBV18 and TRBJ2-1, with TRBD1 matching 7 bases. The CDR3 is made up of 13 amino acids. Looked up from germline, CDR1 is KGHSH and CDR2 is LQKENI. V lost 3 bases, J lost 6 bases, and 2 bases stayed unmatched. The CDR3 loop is CASSPPGGNEQFF. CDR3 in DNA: TGTGCCAGCTCACCTCCAGGGGGCAATGAGCAGTTCTTC.

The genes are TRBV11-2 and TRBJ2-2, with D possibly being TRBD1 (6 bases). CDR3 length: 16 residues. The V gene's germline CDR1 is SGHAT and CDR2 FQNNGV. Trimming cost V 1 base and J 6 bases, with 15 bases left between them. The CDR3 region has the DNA TGTGCCAGCAGCTTAGGGTCAGGGGTAGTAGCCGGGGAGCTGTTTTTT. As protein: CASSLGSGVVAGELFF.

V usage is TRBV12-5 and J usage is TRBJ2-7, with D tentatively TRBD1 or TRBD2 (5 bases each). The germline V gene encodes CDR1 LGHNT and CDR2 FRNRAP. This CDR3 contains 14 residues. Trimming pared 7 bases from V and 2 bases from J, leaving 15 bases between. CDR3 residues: CASVRTGGTYEQYF. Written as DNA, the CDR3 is TGTGCTAGTGTTCGAACAGGAGGAACCTACGAGCAGTACTTC.

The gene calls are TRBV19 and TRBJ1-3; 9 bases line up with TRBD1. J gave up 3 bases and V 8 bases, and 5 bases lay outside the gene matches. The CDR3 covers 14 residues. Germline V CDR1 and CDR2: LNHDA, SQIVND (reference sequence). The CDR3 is CASEQGAGGNTIYF. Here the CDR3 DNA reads TGTGCCAGTGAACAGGGGGCTGGTGGAAACACCATATATTTT. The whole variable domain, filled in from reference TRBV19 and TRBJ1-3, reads DGGITQSPKYLFRKEGQNVTLSCEQNLNHDAMYWYRQDPGQGLRLIYYSQIVNDFQKGDIAEGYSVSREKKESFPLTVTSAQKNPTAFYLCASEQGAGGNTIYFGEGSWLTVV.

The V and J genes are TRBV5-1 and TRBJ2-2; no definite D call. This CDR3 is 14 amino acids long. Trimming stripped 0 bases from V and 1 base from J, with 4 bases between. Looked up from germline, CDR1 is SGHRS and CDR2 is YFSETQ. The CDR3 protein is CASSLGENTGELFF. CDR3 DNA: TGCGCCAGCAGCTTGGGCGAGAACACCGGGGAGCTGTTTTTT.

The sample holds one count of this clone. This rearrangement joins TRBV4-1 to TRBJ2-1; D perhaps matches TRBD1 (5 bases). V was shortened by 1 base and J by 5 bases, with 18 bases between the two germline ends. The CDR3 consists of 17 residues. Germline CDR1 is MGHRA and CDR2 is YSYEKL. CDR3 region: CASSQVVGDWGNNEQFF. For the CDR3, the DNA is TGCGCCAGCAGCCAAGTTGTAGGGGATTGGGGAAACAATGAGCAGTTCTTC.

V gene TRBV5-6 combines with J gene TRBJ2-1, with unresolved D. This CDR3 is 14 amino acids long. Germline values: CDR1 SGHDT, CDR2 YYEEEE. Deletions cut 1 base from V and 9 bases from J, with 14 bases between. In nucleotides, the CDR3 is TGTGCCAGCAGCTTGATTGCCGGGTATGGTGAGCAGTTCTTC. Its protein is CASSLIAGYGEQFF.

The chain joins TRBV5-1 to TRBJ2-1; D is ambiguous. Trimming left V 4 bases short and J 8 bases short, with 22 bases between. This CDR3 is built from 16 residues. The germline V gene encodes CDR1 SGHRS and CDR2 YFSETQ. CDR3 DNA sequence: TGCGCCAGCAGCCCCCCCATTGGCCAGTCCGCGGATGAGCAGTTCTTC. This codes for CASSPPIGQSADEQFF.

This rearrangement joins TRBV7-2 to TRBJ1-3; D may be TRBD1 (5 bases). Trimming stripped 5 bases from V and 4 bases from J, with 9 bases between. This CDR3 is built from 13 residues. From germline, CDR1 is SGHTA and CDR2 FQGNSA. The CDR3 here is CASSRRQGNTIYF. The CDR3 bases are TGTGCCAGCAGCCGACGACAGGGAAACACCATATATTTT.

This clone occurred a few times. Here the CDR3 reads CASSHPGQGIEGYTF. The CDR3 coding sequence is TGTGCCAGCAGCCATCCGGGACAGGGGATCGAGGGCTACACCTTC. V usage is TRBV3-1 (or the pseudogene TRBV3-2) and J usage is TRBJ1-2; the match to TRBD1 covers 10 bases. Trimming removed 3 bases from V and 8 bases from J; junction bases left unmatched: 9. The germline gives CDR1 LGHDT, CDR2 YNNKEL (reference sequence). This CDR3 contains 15 residues.

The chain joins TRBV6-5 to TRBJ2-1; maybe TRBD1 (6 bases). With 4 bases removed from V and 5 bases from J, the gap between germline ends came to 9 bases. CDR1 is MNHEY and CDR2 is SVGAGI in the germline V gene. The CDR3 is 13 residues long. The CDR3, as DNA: TGTGCCAGCAGTTCACAGGGAAACAATGAGCAGTTCTTC. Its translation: CASSSQGNNEQFF.

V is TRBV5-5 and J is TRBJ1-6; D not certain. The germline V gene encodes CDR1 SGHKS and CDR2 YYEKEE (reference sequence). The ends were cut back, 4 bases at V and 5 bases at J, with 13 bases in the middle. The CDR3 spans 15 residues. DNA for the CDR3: TGTGCCAGCAGCATTCTCGGGAACCATAATTCACCCCTCCACTTT. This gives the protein CASSILGNHNSPLHF.

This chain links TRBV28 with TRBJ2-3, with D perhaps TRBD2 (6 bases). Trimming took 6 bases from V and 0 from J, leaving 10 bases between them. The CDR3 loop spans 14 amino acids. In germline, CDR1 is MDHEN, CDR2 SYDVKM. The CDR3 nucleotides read TGTGCCAGCAGACCCGGGACTAGCACAGATACGCAGTATTTT. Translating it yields CASRPGTSTDTQYF.

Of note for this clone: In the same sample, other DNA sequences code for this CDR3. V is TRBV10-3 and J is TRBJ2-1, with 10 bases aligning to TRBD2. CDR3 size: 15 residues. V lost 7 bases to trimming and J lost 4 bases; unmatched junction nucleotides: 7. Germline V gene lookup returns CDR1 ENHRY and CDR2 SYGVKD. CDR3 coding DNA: TGTGCCATCATGCCTAGCGGGGGCGGGTACAATGAGCAGTTCTTC. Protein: CAIMPSGGGYNEQFF.

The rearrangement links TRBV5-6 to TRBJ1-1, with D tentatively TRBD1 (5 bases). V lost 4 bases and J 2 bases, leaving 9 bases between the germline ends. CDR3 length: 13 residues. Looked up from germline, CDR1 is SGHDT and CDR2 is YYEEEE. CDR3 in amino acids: CASSPGANTEAFF. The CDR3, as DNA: TGTGCCAGCAGCCCCGGGGCTAACACTGAAGCTTTCTTT.

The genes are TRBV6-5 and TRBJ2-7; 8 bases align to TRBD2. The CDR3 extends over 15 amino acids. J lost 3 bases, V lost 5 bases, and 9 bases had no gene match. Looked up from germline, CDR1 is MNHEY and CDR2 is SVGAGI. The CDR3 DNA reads TGTGCCAGCAGTCCCCGCGGGGGGACGATCTACGAGCAGTACTTC. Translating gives CASSPRGGTIYEQYF.

Here the CDR3 reads CASRSRDPNQPQHF. DNA of the CDR3: TGTGCCAGCCGGTCCAGGGATCCCAATCAGCCCCAGCATTTT. The genes are TRBV19 and TRBJ1-5; D may be TRBD1 (5 bases). Trimming shortened V by 9 bases and J by 3 bases, and 15 bases separated the two germline ends. Looked up from germline, CDR1 is LNHDA and CDR2 is SQIVND (reference sequence). The CDR3 has 14 residues.

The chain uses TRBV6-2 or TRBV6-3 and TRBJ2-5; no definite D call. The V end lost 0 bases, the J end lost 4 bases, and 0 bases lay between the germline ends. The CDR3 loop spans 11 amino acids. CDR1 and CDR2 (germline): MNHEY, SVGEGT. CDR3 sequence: CASSYSETQYF. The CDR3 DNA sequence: TGTGCCAGCAGTTACTCAGAGACCCAGTACTTC.

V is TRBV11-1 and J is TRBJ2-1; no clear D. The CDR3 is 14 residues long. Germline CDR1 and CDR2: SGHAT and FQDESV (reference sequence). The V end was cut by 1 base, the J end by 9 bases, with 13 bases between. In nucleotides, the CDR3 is TGTGCCAGCAGCTTAGATCCAGGTGTCGGTGAGCAGTTCTTC. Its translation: CASSLDPGVGEQFF.

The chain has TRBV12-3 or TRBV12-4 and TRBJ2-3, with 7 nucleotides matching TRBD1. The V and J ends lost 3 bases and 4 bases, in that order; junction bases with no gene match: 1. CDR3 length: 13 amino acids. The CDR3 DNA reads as TGTGCCAGCAGTTTTCAGGGGGCAGATACGCAGTATTTT. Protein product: CASSFQGADTQYF.

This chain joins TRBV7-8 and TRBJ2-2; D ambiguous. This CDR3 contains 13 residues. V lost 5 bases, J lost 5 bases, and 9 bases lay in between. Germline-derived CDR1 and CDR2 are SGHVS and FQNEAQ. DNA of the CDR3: TGTGCCAGCAGCCTAGGGTCGACCGGGGAGCTGTTTTTT. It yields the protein CASSLGSTGELFF.

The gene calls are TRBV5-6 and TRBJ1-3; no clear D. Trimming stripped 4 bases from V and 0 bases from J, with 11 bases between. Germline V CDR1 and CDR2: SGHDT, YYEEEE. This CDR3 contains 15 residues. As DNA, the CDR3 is TGTGCCAGCAGCCTAGGATCGCACTCTGGAAACACCATATATTTT. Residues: CASSLGSHSGNTIYF.

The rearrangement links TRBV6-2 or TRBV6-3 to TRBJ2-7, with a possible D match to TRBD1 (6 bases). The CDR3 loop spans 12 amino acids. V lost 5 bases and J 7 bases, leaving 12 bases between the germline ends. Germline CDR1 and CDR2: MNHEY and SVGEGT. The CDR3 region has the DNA TGTGCCAGCAGTAACAGGGCTGGGGAGCAGTACTTC. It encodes CASSNRAGEQYF.

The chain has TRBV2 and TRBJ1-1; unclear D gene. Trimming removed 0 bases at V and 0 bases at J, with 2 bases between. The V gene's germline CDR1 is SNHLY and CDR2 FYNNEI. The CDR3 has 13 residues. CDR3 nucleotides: TGTGCCAGCAGTGAAGCCATGAACACTGAAGCTTTCTTT. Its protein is CASSEAMNTEAFF. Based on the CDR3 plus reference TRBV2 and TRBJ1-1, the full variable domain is EPEVTQTPSHQVTQMGQEVILRCVPISNHLYFYWYRQILGQKVEFLVSFYNNEISEKSEIFDDQFSVERPDGSNFTLKIRSTKLEDSAMYFCASSEAMNTEAFFGQGTRLTVV.

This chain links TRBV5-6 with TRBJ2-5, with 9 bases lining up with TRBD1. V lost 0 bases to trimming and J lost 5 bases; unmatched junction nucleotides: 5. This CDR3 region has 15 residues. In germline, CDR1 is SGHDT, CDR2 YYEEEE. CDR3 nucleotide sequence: TGTGCCAGCAGCTTGGTGACAGGGGGTAGGGAGACCCAGTACTTC. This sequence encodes CASSLVTGGRETQYF.

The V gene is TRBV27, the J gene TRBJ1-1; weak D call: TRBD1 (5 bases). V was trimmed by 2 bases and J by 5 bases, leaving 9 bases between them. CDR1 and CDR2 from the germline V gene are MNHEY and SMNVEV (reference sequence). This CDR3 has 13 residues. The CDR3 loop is CASSLQGRTEAFF. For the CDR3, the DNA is TGTGCCAGCAGTTTACAGGGAAGGACTGAAGCTTTCTTT.

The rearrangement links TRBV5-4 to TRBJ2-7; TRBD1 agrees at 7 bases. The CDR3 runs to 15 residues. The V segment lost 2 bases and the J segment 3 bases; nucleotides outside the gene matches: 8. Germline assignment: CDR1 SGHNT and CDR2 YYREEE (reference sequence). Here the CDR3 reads CASSFSGTAIYEQYF. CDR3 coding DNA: TGTGCCAGCAGCTTCTCCGGGACAGCAATCTACGAGCAGTACTTC.

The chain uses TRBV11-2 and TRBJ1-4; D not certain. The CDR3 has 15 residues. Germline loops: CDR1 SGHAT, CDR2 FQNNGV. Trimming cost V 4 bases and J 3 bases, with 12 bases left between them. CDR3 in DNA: TGTGCCAGCAGCTACCTCGGGTGGTCTAATGAAAAACTGTTTTTT. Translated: CASSYLGWSNEKLFF.

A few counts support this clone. The chain's CDR3 is CASSRDGANVLTF. The CDR3 DNA reads TGTGCCAGCAGTAGAGATGGGGCCAACGTCCTGACTTTC. The chain recombines TRBV12-3 or TRBV12-4 with TRBJ2-6, with D unclear. V dropped 5 bases and J dropped 3 bases, with 5 bases sitting between them. This CDR3 has 13 residues.

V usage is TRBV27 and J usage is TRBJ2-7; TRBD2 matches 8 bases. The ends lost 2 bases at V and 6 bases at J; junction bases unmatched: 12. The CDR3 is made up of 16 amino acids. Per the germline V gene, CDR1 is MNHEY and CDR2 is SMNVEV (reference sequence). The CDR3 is CASSLGGGTRYSEQYF. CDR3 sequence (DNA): TGTGCCAGCAGTTTAGGAGGTGGGACTAGATACTCCGAGCAGTACTTC.

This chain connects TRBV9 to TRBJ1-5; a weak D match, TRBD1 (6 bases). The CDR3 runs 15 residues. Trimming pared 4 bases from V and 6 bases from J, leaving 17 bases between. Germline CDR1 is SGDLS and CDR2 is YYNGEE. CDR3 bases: TGTGCCAGCAGCTTAGAGGACAGCCCACTTCAGCCCCAGCATTTT. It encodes CASSLEDSPLQPQHF. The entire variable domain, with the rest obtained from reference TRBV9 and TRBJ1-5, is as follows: DSGVTQTPKHLITATGQRVTLRCSPRSGDLSVYWYQQSLDQGLQFLIQYYNGEERAKGNILERFSAQQFPDLHSELNLSSLELGDSALYFCASSLEDSPLQPQHFGDGTRLSIL.